This passage covers 26 T cell receptor beta chains from one sample sequenced in a study of blood T cell repertoires in COVID-19. Generated by immunoSEQ multiplex PCR, the TCRdb table keeps only in-frame clones and is missing some. The profile covers roughly 50,000 clones, with roughly 82% appearing a single time and less than 9.5% taken by the ten largest. The sequenced material came from peripheral blood. The receptor set was obtained from a man aged 40-49 years with acute or convalescent COVID-19.

The CDR3 loop reads CASSEVRAAPTVQYF. The CDR3 bases are TGTGCCAGCAGTGAAGTGAGGGCCGCGCCCACAGTGCAGTACTTC. This sequence joins TRBV2 and TRBJ2-7, with D possibly matching TRBD2 (5 bases). The germline V and J ends were trimmed by 1 base and 9 bases, with 19 bases remaining between them. The CDR3 loop spans 15 amino acids. Germline assignment: CDR1 SNHLY and CDR2 FYNNEI. Full variable domain (outside the CDR3, taken from reference TRBV2 and TRBJ2-7): EPEVTQTPSHQVTQMGQEVILRCVPISNHLYFYWYRQILGQKVEFLVSFYNNEISEKSEIFDDQFSVERPDGSNFTLKIRSTKLEDSAMYFCASSEVRAAPTVQYFGPGTRLTVT.

This clone is medium-sized in the sample. In DNA form, the CDR3 reads TGTGCCAGCAGTCAGCTAGCGGGGGGAACAGATACGCAGTATTTT. It specifies CASSQLAGGTDTQYF. The V call is TRBV6-4, the J call TRBJ2-3, with TRBD2 identical over 11 bases. The trim removed 5 bases at V and 3 bases at J, leaving 4 bases unmatched. The CDR3 totals 15 residues. The germline V gene has CDR1 MRHNA and CDR2 SNTAGT.

The rearrangement joins TRBV27 to TRBJ2-1; a weak D match, TRBD1 (6 bases). Germline CDR1 MNHEY, CDR2 SMNVEV (reference sequence). The CDR3 contains 16 residues. The V end lost 2 bases, the J end lost 2 bases, and 13 bases lay between the germline ends. CDR3 loop: CASSLTWQGPYNEQFF. In nucleotides, the CDR3 is TGTGCCAGCAGTTTAACGTGGCAGGGGCCCTACAATGAGCAGTTCTTC.

The chain joins TRBV19 to TRBJ2-2, with D possibly matching TRBD1 (6 bases). V gave up 1 base and J gave up 6 bases, with 15 bases separating them. This CDR3 contains 16 residues. The germline V gene encodes CDR1 LNHDA and CDR2 SQIVND (reference sequence). In nucleotides, the CDR3 is TGTGCCAGTAGTATAGGGGCGCCCAAGGGGGCCGGGGAGCTGTTTTTT. As protein: CASSIGAPKGAGELFF.

This chain links TRBV19 with TRBJ1-1; 7 bases are a match to TRBD1. Germline V gene lookup returns CDR1 LNHDA and CDR2 SQIVND (reference sequence). This CDR3 comprises 13 residues. Trimming cost V 10 bases and J 4 bases; bases outside gene matches: 9. CDR3 coding DNA: TGTGCCACCCAAAAGGGGGCCGTCACTGAAGCTTTCTTT. Encoded protein: CATQKGAVTEAFF.

This clone occurred once. The chain recombines TRBV18 with TRBJ1-5; 11 bases agree with TRBD1. The CDR3 is made up of 15 amino acids. The trim removed 3 bases at V and 7 bases at J, leaving 5 bases unmatched. Per germline, CDR1 KGHSH and CDR2 LQKENI. The CDR3 coding sequence is TGTGCCAGCTCACCTACCGGGACAGGGGGACAGCCCCAGCATTTT. It specifies CASSPTGTGGQPQHF.

The V call is TRBV19, the J call TRBJ2-7; TRBD2 matches 9 bases. The germline V gene has CDR1 LNHDA and CDR2 SQIVND (reference sequence). The V segment lost 2 bases and the J segment 3 bases; nucleotides outside the gene matches: 14. The CDR3 contains 18 residues. The CDR3 DNA follows: TGTGCCAGTAGTATAAAGGGGGCTAGCGGGGTAGAATTCTACGAGCAGTACTTC. It is translated as CASSIKGASGVEFYEQYF.

The gene calls are TRBV7-9 and TRBJ1-3, with TRBD1 matching over 11 bases. This CDR3 has 14 amino acids. With 3 bases clipped from V and 11 bases from J, the junction kept 6 bases outside the gene matches. CDR1 and CDR2 (germline): SEHNR, FQNEAQ (reference sequence). Here the CDR3 DNA reads TGTGCCAGCAGCTTGGGACAGGGGGATATATCCATATATTTT. Protein product: CASSLGQGDISIYF.

This clone was seen only once. The rearrangement joins TRBV6-2 or TRBV6-3 to TRBJ1-2, with TRBD1 as a possible D gene (6 bases). V gave up 5 bases and J gave up 4 bases, with 20 bases separating them. Germline lookup yields CDR1 MNHEY and CDR2 SVGEGT. The CDR3 contains 16 residues. CDR3 bases: TGTGCCAGCAGTGCCAGCTACAGGGTAGACCTCTATGGCTACACCTTC. It translates to CASSASYRVDLYGYTF.

V and J are TRBV5-1 and TRBJ1-2, with 7 bases identical to TRBD1. The length of the CDR3 is 15 residues. The ends lost 4 bases at V and 0 bases at J; junction bases unmatched: 6. CDR1 SGHRS and CDR2 YFSETQ come from the germline V gene. CDR3 amino acids: CASSEDRPPNYGYTF. CDR3 DNA sequence: TGCGCCAGCAGCGAGGACAGGCCGCCTAACTATGGCTACACCTTC.

This clone appeared a few times. The chain is built from TRBV5-1 and TRBJ1-6; D is unclear. CDR3 length: 13 residues. Trimming removed 4 bases at V and 8 bases at J, with 10 bases between. The germline V gene encodes CDR1 SGHRS and CDR2 YFSETQ. The CDR3 protein is CASSRGLDSPLHF. Here the CDR3 DNA reads TGCGCCAGCAGCCGGGGTCTCGATTCACCCCTCCACTTT.

The J gene is TRBJ1-6, the V gene TRBV19; possible D gene TRBD1, 6 bases. V was trimmed by 3 bases and J by 9 bases, leaving 21 bases between them. Germline lookup yields CDR1 LNHDA and CDR2 SQIVND (reference sequence). The length of the CDR3 is 17 residues. CDR3 bases: TGTGCCAGTAGTATCTCCAGGGGCGCGACGGTAGCTTCACCCCTCCACTTT. This codes for CASSISRGATVASPLHF.

This chain links TRBV7-2 with TRBJ1-6, with D perhaps matching TRBD1 (6 bases). CDR1 and CDR2 (germline): SGHTA, FQGNSA. V lost 5 bases, J lost 7 bases, and 15 bases lay in between. The CDR3 spans 15 residues. CDR3 loop: CASSVEYRVNSPLHF. In DNA, the CDR3 is TGTGCCAGCAGCGTTGAGTACAGGGTAAATTCACCCCTCCACTTT.

V is TRBV5-1 and J is TRBJ2-5; 10 bases are shared with TRBD1. V gave up 5 bases and J gave up 4 bases; unmatched junction bases: 5. The CDR3 is 14 amino acids. Per germline, CDR1 SGHRS and CDR2 YFSETQ. The CDR3 protein is CASSGQGGTETQYF. CDR3 nucleotides: TGCGCCAGCAGTGGACAGGGGGGGACAGAGACCCAGTACTTC.

J is TRBJ2-7 and V is TRBV5-4; 8 bases are shared with TRBD1. Germline V gene sequence: CDR1 SGHNT, CDR2 YYREEE (reference sequence). V gave up 4 bases and J gave up 0 bases; unmatched junction bases: 6. The length of the CDR3 is 15 residues. CDR3: CASSGQGRSSYEQYF. The CDR3 nucleotides read TGTGCCAGCAGCGGACAGGGCCGAAGCTCCTACGAGCAGTACTTC. Using reference TRBV5-4 and TRBJ2-7 for the parts outside the CDR3, the full variable domain is ETGVTQSPTHLIKTRGQQVTLRCSSQSGHNTVSWYQQALGQGPQFIFQYYREEENGRGNFPPRFSGLQFPNYSSELNVNALELDDSALYLCASSGQGRSSYEQYFGPGTRLTVT.

The gene calls are TRBV6-2 or TRBV6-3 and TRBJ2-2; 12 bases agree with TRBD2. Per the germline V gene, CDR1 is MNHEY and CDR2 is SVGEGT. V shed 7 bases, J shed 6 bases, and the junction held 6 bases outside the gene matches. The CDR3 sequence is 15 residues long. CDR3 in DNA: TGTGCCAGCAACCCCTCTAGCGGGGGGGCCGGGGAGCTGTTTTTT. It translates to CASNPSSGGAGELFF.

This chain uses TRBV2 with TRBJ2-2; 7 bases align to TRBD1. This CDR3 has 15 amino acids. Germline V gene sequence: CDR1 SNHLY, CDR2 FYNNEI. Trimming cost V 6 bases and J 6 bases; bases outside gene matches: 10. CDR3 DNA: TGTGCCAGCAGGTACAGGGGTAGTAGCGCCGGGGAGCTGTTTTTT. Its translation is CASRYRGSSAGELFF.

Points on this clone: The same CDR3 is also encoded by other DNA sequences in this sample. The J gene is TRBJ1-3, the V gene TRBV29-1, with 7 nucleotides matching TRBD1. Germline lookup yields CDR1 SQVTM and CDR2 ANQGSEA. The CDR3 covers 14 residues. With V trimmed by 4 bases and J by 1 base, 4 bases remained unmatched. The CDR3 is CSVGQGGSGNTIYF. The CDR3 nucleotides are TGCAGCGTTGGCCAGGGGGGTTCTGGAAACACCATATATTTT.

This chain links TRBV6-5 with TRBJ1-2; D unclear. CDR1 MNHEY and CDR2 SVGAGI come from the germline V gene. The CDR3 runs to 13 residues. V lost 8 bases and J lost 1, with 11 bases in between. The CDR3 here is CASRVGLNYGYTF. Written as DNA, the CDR3 is TGTGCCAGCCGAGTTGGACTTAACTATGGCTACACCTTC.

The CDR3: CSVRNRTGADTGELFF. As DNA, the CDR3 is TGCAGCGTAAGAAACCGGACAGGGGCGGACACCGGGGAGCTGTTTTTT. V usage is TRBV29-1 and J usage is TRBJ2-2, with 9 bases matching TRBD1. Germline CDR1 is SQVTM and CDR2 is ANQGSEA. Trimming at V came to 6 bases and at J to 3 bases, leaving 11 bases not matched to a gene. This CDR3 spans 16 amino acids.

This clone was detected only once. The rearrangement joins TRBV14 to TRBJ1-4; TRBD1 matches 11 bases. Germline loops: CDR1 SGHDN, CDR2 FVKESK. The CDR3 extends over 15 amino acids. V lost 2 bases and J lost 8; bases outside the gene matches: 4. The CDR3 is CASSQPGQGGEKLFF. Written as DNA, the CDR3 is TGTGCCAGCAGCCAACCGGGACAGGGGGGCGAAAAACTGTTTTTT.

This sequence joins TRBV19 and TRBJ1-6, with 7 bases matching TRBD1. The CDR3 is 17 amino acids. Germline V CDR1 and CDR2: LNHDA, SQIVND (reference sequence). V lost 4 bases and J lost 3; bases outside the gene matches: 9. Here the CDR3 DNA reads TGTGCCAGTAGTAGACTAACGGGACAGCACTATAATTCACCCCTCCACTTT. The encoded protein is CASSRLTGQHYNSPLHF.

V and J are TRBV2 and TRBJ1-5; tentatively, D is TRBD1 (5 bases). CDR3 length: 13 amino acids. V was trimmed by 4 bases and J by 4 bases, leaving 8 bases between them. Germline V gives CDR1 SNHLY, CDR2 FYNNEI. Written as DNA, the CDR3 is TGTGCCAGCAGTGGACAGCAAAATCAGCCCCAGCATTTT. The encoded protein is CASSGQQNQPQHF.

The chain recombines TRBV19 with TRBJ1-2; D might be TRBD1 (5 bases). Germline V gene sequence: CDR1 LNHDA, CDR2 SQIVND (reference sequence). The germline V and J ends were trimmed by 0 bases and 7 bases, with 15 bases remaining between them. The CDR3 totals 15 residues. The CDR3 DNA follows: TGTGCCAGTAGTATAGATTGGGCAGGGCAGGGTGGCTACACCTTC. Amino acid sequence: CASSIDWAGQGGYTF.

The rearrangement links TRBV4-1 to TRBJ2-1; 13 bases match TRBD2. The CDR3 totals 16 residues. V shed 2 bases and J 4 bases; nucleotides not matched to a gene: 2. CDR1 is MGHRA and CDR2 is YSYEKL in the germline V gene. The CDR3 sequence is CASSQSTSGGYNEQFF. The CDR3 DNA reads as TGCGCCAGCAGCCAATCGACTAGCGGGGGGTACAATGAGCAGTTCTTC.

The chain couples TRBV28 to TRBJ1-6; TRBD1 matches at 8 bases. This CDR3 has 15 residues. Germline-derived CDR1 and CDR2 are MDHEN and SYDVKM. Unmatched junction bases numbered 6, after V lost 1 base and J lost 10 bases. CDR3 nucleotide sequence: TGTGCCAGCAGTTTATTGACCCAGGGGGCATCACCCCTCCACTTT. This translates into CASSLLTQGASPLHF.